The 15 T cell receptor beta chains below were found in one sample sequenced in a study of blood T cell repertoires in COVID-19. Profiling relied on immunoSEQ multiplex PCR, and the TCRdb table lists in-frame clones only, not all of them. The sample lists over 150,000 clones, roughly four fifths occurring once. The sequenced sample was PBMCs or T cells enriched from blood (not recorded which). These receptors all come from a man in his forties or fifties who had recovered from COVID-19.

The chain links TRBV7-9 to TRBJ2-5; D may be TRBD2 (5 bases). V was shortened by 5 bases and J by 5 bases, with 21 bases between the two germline ends. The CDR3 loop spans 16 amino acids. Germline V lookup: CDR1 SEHNR, CDR2 FQNEAQ (reference sequence). The CDR3 coding sequence is TGTGCCAGCAGCCCCCTTGAGAGGGCGAACCGGGAGACCCAGTACTTC. The encoded protein is CASSPLERANRETQYF.

This chain links TRBV28 with TRBJ2-3, with D unclear. V gave up 8 bases and J gave up 0 bases, with 12 bases separating them. The CDR3 is made up of 14 amino acids. Germline CDR1 is MDHEN and CDR2 is SYDVKM. The CDR3 region is CASGQSFSTDTQYF. The CDR3 DNA sequence: TGTGCCAGCGGTCAGTCATTTAGCACAGATACGCAGTATTTT.

This clone has a single count. This sequence joins TRBV7-9 and TRBJ1-6; D possibly corresponds to TRBD1 (6 bases). V dropped 2 bases and J dropped 10 bases, with 15 bases sitting between them. Germline V gives CDR1 SEHNR, CDR2 FQNEAQ (reference sequence). CDR3 size: 15 residues. The CDR3 DNA reads as TGTGCCAGCAGCTTAAGCACAGGGAGTTCGTCACCCCTCCACTTT. This encodes CASSLSTGSSSPLHF.

The gene calls are TRBV5-1 and TRBJ1-6, with D possibly matching TRBD1 (6 bases). This CDR3 has 13 residues. V lost 1 base and J 7 bases, leaving 6 bases between the germline ends. The germline CDR1 and CDR2 sequences are SGHRS and YFSETQ. The DNA for the CDR3 is TGCGCCAGCAGCTTGCAGGGGAATTCACCCCTCCACTTT. The encoded protein is CASSLQGNSPLHF.

The CDR3 sequence is CASSPTGISNQPQHF. For the CDR3, the DNA is TGTGCCAGCAGCCCCACAGGGATTAGCAATCAGCCCCAGCATTTT. The chain is built from TRBV28 and TRBJ1-5; the D gene is possibly TRBD1 (6 bases). V gave up 6 bases and J gave up 0 bases, with 12 bases separating them. The CDR3 is 15 residues long. Germline-derived CDR1 and CDR2 are MDHEN and SYDVKM.

CDR3 DNA: TGTGCCAGCAGTTACGATAAACCAGGGTTTGTAAACACTGAAGCTTTCTTT. Encoded protein: CASSYDKPGFVNTEAFF. V is TRBV28 and J is TRBJ1-1; a weak D match, TRBD1 (5 bases). CDR3 length: 17 residues. V was cut by 4 bases and J by 2 bases, with 20 bases left in between. The germline CDR1 and CDR2 sequences are MDHEN and SYDVKM.

The CDR3 DNA reads TGTGCCAGCAGTCCCCGGGACAGCATGAACACTGAAGCTTTCTTT. Amino acids: CASSPRDSMNTEAFF. This chain links TRBV27 with TRBJ1-1; 7 bases map to TRBD1. This CDR3 has 15 residues. After removal of 5 bases from V and 0 bases from J, the junction contained 6 bases not matched to a gene. Germline V CDR1 and CDR2: MNHEY, SMNVEV (reference sequence).

This clone was seen only once. The chain has TRBV5-4 and TRBJ1-1; no reliable D call. Germline loops: CDR1 SGHNT, CDR2 YYREEE (reference sequence). CDR3 length: 12 amino acids. Trimming removed 7 bases from V and 5 bases from J, with 12 bases in between. The CDR3 bases are TGTGCCAGCTCGGGGTATGATACTGAAGCTTTCTTT. This sequence encodes CASSGYDTEAFF.

This clone has only a few counts. The V and J genes are TRBV4-3 and TRBJ2-7; the D is unclear. The CDR3 totals 14 residues. Trimming shortened V by 0 bases and J by 3 bases, and 9 bases separated the two germline ends. CDR1 is LGHNA, CDR2 YSLEER, per germline. This CDR3 is CASSQDYADYEQYF. The CDR3 DNA sequence: TGCGCCAGCAGCCAAGATTACGCGGACTACGAGCAGTACTTC.

The rearrangement uses TRBV5-1 and TRBJ1-5; D unresolved. In germline, CDR1 is SGHRS, CDR2 YFSETQ. V was trimmed by 4 bases and J by 9 bases, leaving 14 bases between them. This CDR3 has 13 residues. CDR3 in amino acids: CASSLGGIWPQHF. CDR3 DNA: TGCGCCAGCAGCCTGGGAGGGATATGGCCCCAGCATTTT.

This chain's CDR3 is CASSQPTGASNQPQHF. CDR3 nucleotides: TGCGCCAGCAGCCAACCGACAGGGGCCAGCAATCAGCCCCAGCATTTT. The chain is built from TRBV4-1 and TRBJ1-5, with 8 bases aligning to TRBD1. J gave up 1 base and V 2 bases, and 4 bases lay outside the gene matches. The germline V gene has CDR1 MGHRA and CDR2 YSYEKL. The CDR3 covers 16 residues.

The rearrangement joins TRBV15 to TRBJ1-2; D unclear. CDR3 length: 17 residues. Per germline, CDR1 LNHNV and CDR2 YYDKDF (reference sequence). Trimming pared 5 bases from V and 2 bases from J, leaving 21 bases between. CDR3 in amino acids: CATSSPRLDGVNYGYTF. The CDR3 DNA is TGTGCCACCAGCTCACCTAGGTTGGACGGGGTAAACTATGGCTACACCTTC.

The rearrangement uses TRBV5-1 and TRBJ1-2, with 8 bases identical to TRBD1. The length of the CDR3 is 17 residues. Per the germline V gene, CDR1 is SGHRS and CDR2 is YFSETQ. After removal of 0 bases from V and 4 bases from J, the junction contained 11 bases not matched to a gene. In DNA form, the CDR3 reads TGCGCCAGCAGCTTGGCGTCGACAGGGGCAAATATCTATGGCTACACCTTC. Its protein is CASSLASTGANIYGYTF. Combining the CDR3 with reference TRBV5-1 and TRBJ1-2 gives the whole variable domain KAGVTQTPRYLIKTRGQQVTLSCSPISGHRSVSWYQQTPGQGLQFLFEYFSETQRNKGNFPGRFSGRQFSNSRSEMNVSTLELGDSALYLCASSLASTGANIYGYTFGSGTRLTVV.

The rearrangement links TRBV19 to TRBJ1-5; D is possibly TRBD1 (6 bases). Germline loops: CDR1 LNHDA, CDR2 SQIVND (reference sequence). The CDR3 has 15 residues. Trimming took 5 bases from V and 1 from J, leaving 12 bases between them. CDR3 DNA: TGTGCCAGTAGTGGACAGCTCCAGAGCAATCAGCCCCAGCATTTT. Translation gives CASSGQLQSNQPQHF.

This clone was seen once. The CDR3 DNA follows: TGCGCCAGCAGCCAAGACCCTAGAAGCAATGAGCAGTTCTTC. Amino acids: CASSQDPRSNEQFF. The chain is built from TRBV4-1 and TRBJ2-1, with D unclear. The CDR3 runs 14 residues. CDR1 and CDR2 (germline): MGHRA, YSYEKL. V gave up 0 bases and J gave up 6 bases, with 9 bases separating them.